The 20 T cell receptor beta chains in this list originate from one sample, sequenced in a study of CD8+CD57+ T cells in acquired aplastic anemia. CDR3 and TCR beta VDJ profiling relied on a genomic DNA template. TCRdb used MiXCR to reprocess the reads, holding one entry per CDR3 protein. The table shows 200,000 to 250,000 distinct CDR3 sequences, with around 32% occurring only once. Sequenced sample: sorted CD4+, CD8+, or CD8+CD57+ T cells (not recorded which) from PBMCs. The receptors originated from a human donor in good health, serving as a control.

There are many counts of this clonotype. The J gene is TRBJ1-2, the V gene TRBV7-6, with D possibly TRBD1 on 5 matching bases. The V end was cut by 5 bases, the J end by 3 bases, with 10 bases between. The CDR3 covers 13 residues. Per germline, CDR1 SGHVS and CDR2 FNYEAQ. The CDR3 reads CASSPGIDYGYTF. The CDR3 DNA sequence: TGTGCCAGCAGCCCAGGGATTGACTATGGCTACACCTTC.

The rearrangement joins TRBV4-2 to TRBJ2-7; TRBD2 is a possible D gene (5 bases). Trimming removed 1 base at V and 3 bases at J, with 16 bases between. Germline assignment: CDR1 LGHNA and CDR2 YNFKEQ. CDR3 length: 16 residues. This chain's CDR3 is CASSQVYNEGYYEQYF. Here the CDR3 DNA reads TGTGCCAGCAGCCAAGTTTATAACGAGGGCTACTACGAGCAGTACTTC.

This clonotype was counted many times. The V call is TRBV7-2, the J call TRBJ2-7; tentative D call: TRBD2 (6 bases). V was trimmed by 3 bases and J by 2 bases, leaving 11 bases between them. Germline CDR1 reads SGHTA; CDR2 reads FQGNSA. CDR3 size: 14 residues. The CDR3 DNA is TGTGCCAGCAGCTTGACTAGTTTTACCTACGAGCAGTACTTC. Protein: CASSLTSFTYEQYF.

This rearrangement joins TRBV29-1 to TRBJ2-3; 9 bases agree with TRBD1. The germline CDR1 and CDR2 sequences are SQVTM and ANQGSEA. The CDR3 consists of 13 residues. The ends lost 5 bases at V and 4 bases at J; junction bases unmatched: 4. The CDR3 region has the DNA TGCAGCGTTACAGGACAGGGGCCAGATACGCAGTATTTT. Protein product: CSVTGQGPDTQYF.

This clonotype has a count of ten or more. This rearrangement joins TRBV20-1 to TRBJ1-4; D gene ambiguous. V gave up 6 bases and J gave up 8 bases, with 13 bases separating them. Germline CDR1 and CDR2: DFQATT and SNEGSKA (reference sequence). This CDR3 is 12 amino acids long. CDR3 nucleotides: TGCAGTGCACCGCACAGTGACGAAAAACTGTTTTTT. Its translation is CSAPHSDEKLFF.

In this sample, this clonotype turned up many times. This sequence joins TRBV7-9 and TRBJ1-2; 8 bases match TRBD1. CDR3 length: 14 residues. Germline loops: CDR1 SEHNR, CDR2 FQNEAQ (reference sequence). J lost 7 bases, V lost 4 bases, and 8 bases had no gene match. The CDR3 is CASSSTTGGLGYTF. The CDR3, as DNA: TGTGCCAGCAGCTCAACAACAGGGGGTCTTGGCTACACCTTC.

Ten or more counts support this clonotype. The CDR3 sequence: CATQGLAGEDTQYF. CDR3 coding DNA: TGTGCCACCCAGGGACTAGCGGGAGAAGATACGCAGTATTTT. The rearrangement links TRBV10-3 to TRBJ2-3, with 14 bases aligning to TRBD2. The CDR3 spans 14 residues. Per the germline V gene, CDR1 is ENHRY and CDR2 is SYGVKD. J lost 5 bases, V lost 10 bases, and 5 bases had no gene match.

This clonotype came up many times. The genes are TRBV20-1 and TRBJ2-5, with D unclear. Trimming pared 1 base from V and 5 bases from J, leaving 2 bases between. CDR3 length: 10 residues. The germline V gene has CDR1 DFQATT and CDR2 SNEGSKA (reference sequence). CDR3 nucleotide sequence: TGCAGTGCTAGAGGCGAGACCCAGTACTTC. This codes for CSARGETQYF.

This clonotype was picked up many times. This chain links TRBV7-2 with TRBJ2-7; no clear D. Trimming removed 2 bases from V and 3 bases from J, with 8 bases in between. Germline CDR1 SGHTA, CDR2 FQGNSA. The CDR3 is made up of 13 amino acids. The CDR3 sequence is CASSLMRYYEQYF. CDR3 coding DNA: TGTGCCAGCAGCTTAATGAGGTACTACGAGCAGTACTTC.

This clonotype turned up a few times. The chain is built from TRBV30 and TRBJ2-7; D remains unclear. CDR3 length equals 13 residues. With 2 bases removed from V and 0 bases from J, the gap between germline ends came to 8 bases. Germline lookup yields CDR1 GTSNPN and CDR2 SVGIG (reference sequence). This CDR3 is CAWSSTRSYEQYF. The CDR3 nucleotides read TGTGCCTGGAGTAGTACACGCTCCTACGAGCAGTACTTC.

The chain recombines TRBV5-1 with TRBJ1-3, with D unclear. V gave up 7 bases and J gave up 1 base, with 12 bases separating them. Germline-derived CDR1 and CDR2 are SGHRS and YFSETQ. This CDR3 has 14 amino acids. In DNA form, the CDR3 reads TGCGCCAGCCGACTCGACCTTTCTGGAAACACCATATATTTT. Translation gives CASRLDLSGNTIYF.

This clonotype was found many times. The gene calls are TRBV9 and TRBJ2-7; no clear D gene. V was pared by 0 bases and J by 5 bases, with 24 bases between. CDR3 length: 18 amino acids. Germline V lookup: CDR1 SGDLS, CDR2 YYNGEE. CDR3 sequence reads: CASSVGAGRLPTYDEQYF. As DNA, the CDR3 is TGTGCCAGCAGCGTAGGGGCAGGCCGTTTACCCACCTACGACGAGCAGTACTTC.

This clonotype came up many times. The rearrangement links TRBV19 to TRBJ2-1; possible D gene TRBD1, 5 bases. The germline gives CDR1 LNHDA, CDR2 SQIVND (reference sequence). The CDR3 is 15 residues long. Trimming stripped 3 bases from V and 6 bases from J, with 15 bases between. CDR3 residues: CASSIADIARNEQFF. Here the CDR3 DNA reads TGTGCCAGTAGTATCGCGGACATCGCACGCAATGAGCAGTTCTTC.

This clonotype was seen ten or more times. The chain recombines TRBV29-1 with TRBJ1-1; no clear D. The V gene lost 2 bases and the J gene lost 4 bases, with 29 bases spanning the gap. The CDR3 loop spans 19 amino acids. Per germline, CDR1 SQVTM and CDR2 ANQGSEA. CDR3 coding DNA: TGCAGCGTTGAATCCTGGGCCGAACGCGGATTACTCTCAGGCACTGAAGCTTTCTTT. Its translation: CSVESWAERGLLSGTEAFF.

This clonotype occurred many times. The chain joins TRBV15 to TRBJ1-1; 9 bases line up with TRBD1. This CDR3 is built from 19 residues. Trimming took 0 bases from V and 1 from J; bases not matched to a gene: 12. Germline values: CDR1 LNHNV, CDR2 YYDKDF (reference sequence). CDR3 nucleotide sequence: TGTGCCACCAGCAGAGATAGGCTCCCACAGGGACAGGGGAACACTGAAGCTTTCTTT. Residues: CATSRDRLPQGQGNTEAFF.

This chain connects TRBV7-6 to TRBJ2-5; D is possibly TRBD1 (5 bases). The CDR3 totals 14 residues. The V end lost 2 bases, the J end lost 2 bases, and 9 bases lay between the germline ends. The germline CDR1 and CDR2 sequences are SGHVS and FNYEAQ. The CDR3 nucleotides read TGTGCCAGCAGCTTACATCCAGGGCAAGAGACCCAGTACTTC. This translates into CASSLHPGQETQYF.

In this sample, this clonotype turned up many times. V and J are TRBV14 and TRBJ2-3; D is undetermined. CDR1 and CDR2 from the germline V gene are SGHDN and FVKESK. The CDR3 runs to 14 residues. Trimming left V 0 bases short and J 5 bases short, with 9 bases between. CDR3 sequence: CASSQERFEDTQYF. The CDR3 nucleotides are TGTGCCAGCAGCCAAGAACGGTTTGAAGATACGCAGTATTTT.

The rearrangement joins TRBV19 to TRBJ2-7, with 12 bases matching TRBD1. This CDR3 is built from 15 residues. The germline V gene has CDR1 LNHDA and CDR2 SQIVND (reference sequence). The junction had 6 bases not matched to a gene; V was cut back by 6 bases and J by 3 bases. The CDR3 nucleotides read TGTGCCAGTAGATATGGGACAGGGGGCAACTACGAGCAGTACTTC. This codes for CASRYGTGGNYEQYF.

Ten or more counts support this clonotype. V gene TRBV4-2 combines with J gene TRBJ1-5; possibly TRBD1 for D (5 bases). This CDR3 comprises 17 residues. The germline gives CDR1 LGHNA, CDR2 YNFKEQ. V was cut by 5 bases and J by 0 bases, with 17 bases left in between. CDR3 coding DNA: TGTGCCAGCAGCAGGGACCTCCCGTCCCTTAGCAATCAGCCCCAGCATTTT. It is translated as CASSRDLPSLSNQPQHF.

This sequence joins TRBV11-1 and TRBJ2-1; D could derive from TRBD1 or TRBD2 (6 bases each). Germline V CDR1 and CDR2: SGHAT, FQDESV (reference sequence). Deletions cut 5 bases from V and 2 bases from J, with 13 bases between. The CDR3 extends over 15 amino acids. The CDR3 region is CASSQVGGPYNEQFF. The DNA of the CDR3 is TGTGCCAGCAGCCAGGTGGGGGGCCCCTACAATGAGCAGTTCTTC.